This TCR beta chain comes out of a study of blood T cell repertoires in COVID-19. About the study: There were acute and convalescent COVID-19 samples, and they came from the United States, Italy and Spain. Sample material is recorded as cDNA or gDNA derived from T cells, B-cell-depleted T cells, or PBMCs.

Germline-derived CDR1 and CDR2 are MNHEY and SVGAGI. V was clipped by 6 bases and J by 1 base, with 7 bases between them. CDR3 size: 13 residues. TCRdb's copy holds only in-frame clones and misses some; the assay was immunoSEQ multiplex PCR. The sample holds some 200,000 clones; approximately 86% are singletons and the top ten take about 7%. Sequenced input: peripheral blood. This TCR was recovered from a woman older than 75 in a cohort sampled during active or convalescent COVID-19. The chain uses TRBV6-5 and TRBJ1-5; D may be TRBD1 (6 bases). The CDR3: CASRQGSNQPQHF. The CDR3 coding sequence is TGTGCCAGCAGGCAGGGGAGCAATCAGCCCCAGCATTTT.